What follows are 17 T cell receptor beta chains derived from one specimen sequenced in a study of beta chain features in type 1 diabetes. Study-level points and caveats: Shortening that was moderate but significant affected the TCRB CDR3s of Type 1 diabetes patients in all four CD4+ subsets.

Their target antigens are unknown. What was sequenced were expressed TCRB transcripts, since all of the isolated RNA had been reverse transcribed. The repertoire was sequenced with immunoSEQ multiplex PCR; TCRdb's copy has only in-frame clones and lacks some. The sample comprises around 240,000 clones, 16% of which are singletons, and about 0.085% rests with the top ten. Specimen: naive CD4+ T cells from blood. These receptors originate from a man aged 25 to 40 with type 1 diabetes.

Only a few counts were recorded for this clone. The chain carries TRBV4-1 and TRBJ2-7, with D possibly matching TRBD1 (5 bases). V lost 0 bases and J 1 base, leaving 7 bases between the germline ends. The length of the CDR3 is 14 residues. The germline V gene encodes CDR1 MGHRA and CDR2 YSYEKL. Here the CDR3 DNA reads TGCGCCAGCAGCCAAGAGGGGCTTTCCTACGAGCAGTACTTC. This encodes CASSQEGLSYEQYF.

A remark on this clone: At the DNA level, this CDR3 is encoded by other sequences in the same sample as well. This chain connects TRBV25-1 to TRBJ2-1; 10 nucleotides match TRBD2. The CDR3 loop spans 15 amino acids. J lost 1 base, V lost 5 bases, and 2 bases had no gene match. The germline CDR1 and CDR2 sequences are MGHDK and SYGVNS. CDR3 sequence (DNA): TGTGCCAGCAGTTTAGCGGGAGGTTCCTACAATGAGCAGTTCTTC. The encoded protein is CASSLAGGSYNEQFF. Complete variable domain (other parts from reference TRBV25-1 and TRBJ2-1): EADIYQTPRYLVIGTGKKITLECSQTMGHDKMYWYQQDPGMELHLIHYSYGVNSTEKGDLSSESTVSRIRTEHFPLTLESARPSHTSQYLCASSLAGGSYNEQFFGPGTRLTVL.

V and J are TRBV30 and TRBJ2-5; tentatively, D is TRBD1 (7 bases). The CDR3 is 12 residues long. Germline CDR1 and CDR2: GTSNPN and SVGIG (reference sequence). V was trimmed by 5 bases and J by 4 bases, leaving 11 bases between them. Written as DNA, the CDR3 is TGTGCCTGGGGCCAGGGGGGAGAGACCCAGTACTTC. Encoded protein: CAWGQGGETQYF. Based on the CDR3 plus reference TRBV30 and TRBJ2-5, the full variable domain is SQTIHQWPATLVQPVGSPLSLECTVEGTSNPNLYWYRQAAGRGLQLLFYSVGIGQISSEVPQNLSASRPQDRQFILSSKKLLLSDSGFYLCAWGQGGETQYFGPGTRLLVL.

This clone was detected only a few times. The chain recombines TRBV30 with TRBJ1-5; 9 bases are shared with TRBD1. The junction had 11 bases not matched to a gene; V was cut back by 2 bases and J by 6 bases. The CDR3 is 16 residues long. Germline CDR1 reads GTSNPN; CDR2 reads SVGIG (reference sequence). CDR3 sequence reads: CAWSPRPGQGSQPQHF. CDR3 coding DNA: TGTGCCTGGAGTCCGCGCCCAGGACAGGGGTCTCAGCCCCAGCATTTT.

Only a few counts were recorded for this clone. The chain uses TRBV29-1 and TRBJ1-2; 8 positions match TRBD1. Germline-derived CDR1 and CDR2 are SQVTM and ANQGSEA. The CDR3 is 12 residues long. The V and J ends lost 7 bases and 5 bases, in that order; junction bases with no gene match: 6. The CDR3 loop reads CSDKDRAYGYTF. The CDR3 DNA follows: TGCAGCGATAAGGACAGGGCGTATGGCTACACCTTC.

J is TRBJ1-5 and V is TRBV30, with 7 bases identical to TRBD1. V gave up 3 bases and J gave up 6 bases; unmatched junction bases: 2. There are 12 residues in the CDR3. Germline CDR1 is GTSNPN and CDR2 is SVGIG (reference sequence). The CDR3 here is CAWRQGSQPQHF. For the CDR3, the DNA is TGTGCCTGGAGACAGGGGAGTCAGCCCCAGCATTTT. Using reference TRBV30 and TRBJ1-5 for the parts outside the CDR3, the full variable domain is SQTIHQWPATLVQPVGSPLSLECTVEGTSNPNLYWYRQAAGRGLQLLFYSVGIGQISSEVPQNLSASRPQDRQFILSSKKLLLSDSGFYLCAWRQGSQPQHFGDGTRLSIL.

This clone was picked up a small number of times. This sample includes further DNA sequences coding for the same CDR3. The chain combines TRBV28 with TRBJ2-3; 10 nucleotides agree with TRBD1. This CDR3 is built from 14 residues. Trimming removed 6 bases from V and 3 bases from J; junction bases left unmatched: 3. The germline gives CDR1 MDHEN, CDR2 SYDVKM. CDR3 sequence (DNA): TGTGCCAGCAGCCCGGGACAGGGGACAGATACGCAGTATTTT. Translation: CASSPGQGTDTQYF.

This clone appeared a few times. The genes are TRBV28 and TRBJ1-1; D is unresolved. V shed 6 bases and J shed 4 bases, with 9 bases lying between them. The germline V gene has CDR1 MDHEN and CDR2 SYDVKM. The CDR3 loop spans 12 amino acids. The CDR3 spells CASSGFGTEAFF. DNA of the CDR3: TGTGCCAGCAGCGGGTTTGGCACTGAAGCTTTCTTT. Supplemented by reference TRBV28 and TRBJ1-1, the full variable domain reads DVKVTQSSRYLVKRTGEKVFLECVQDMDHENMFWYRQDPGLGLRLIYFSYDVKMKEKGDIPEGYSVSREKKERFSLILESASTNQTSMYLCASSGFGTEAFFGQGTRLTVV.

The chain has TRBV23-1 and TRBJ1-1; D unresolved. TRBV23-1 carries the ORF label, with uncertain function. The CDR3 runs to 12 residues. Trimming took 8 bases from V and 4 from J, leaving 11 bases between them. The CDR3 DNA reads TGCGCCAGCTCCCCGGGTGGCACTGAAGCTTTCTTT. Translation: CASSPGGTEAFF.

The chain carries TRBV4-2 and TRBJ2-4; D unresolved. The ends were cut back, 4 bases at V and 5 bases at J, with 3 bases in the middle. Germline V lookup: CDR1 LGHNA, CDR2 YNFKEQ. The CDR3 contains 11 residues. In DNA, the CDR3 is TGTGCCAGCAGCCCAGAAAACATTCAGTACTTC. Translated, it gives CASSPENIQYF.

The sample holds a few counts of this clone. The rearrangement joins TRBV10-3 to TRBJ2-1, with 7 bases identical to TRBD2. Germline V lookup: CDR1 ENHRY, CDR2 SYGVKD. V lost 11 bases to trimming and J lost 6 bases; unmatched junction nucleotides: 4. The CDR3 covers 11 residues. In nucleotides, the CDR3 is TGTGCCTCAAGACTAGCCAATGAGCAGTTCTTC. Translated: CASRLANEQFF.

The chain combines TRBV18 with TRBJ1-2, with unresolved D. V was clipped by 0 bases and J by 1 base, with 9 bases between them. Germline V lookup: CDR1 KGHSH, CDR2 LQKENI. The CDR3 contains 15 residues. CDR3 sequence: CASSPPGRDNYGYTF. The CDR3 bases are TGTGCCAGCTCACCACCCGGAAGGGATAACTATGGCTACACCTTC.

V and J are TRBV29-1 and TRBJ2-3; 10 positions agree with TRBD2. The length of the CDR3 is 15 residues. Germline lookup yields CDR1 SQVTM and CDR2 ANQGSEA. Trimming removed 7 bases from V and 0 bases from J; junction bases left unmatched: 7. CDR3 coding DNA: TGCAGCGCGGGTTTGACTAGCGGGAGCACAGATACGCAGTATTTT. This translates into CSAGLTSGSTDTQYF.

This clone occurred a few times. The chain is built from TRBV28 and TRBJ2-5, with TRBD2 identical over 8 bases. The CDR3 totals 15 residues. Germline V gene data show CDR1 as MDHEN and CDR2 as SYDVKM. With 3 bases clipped from V and 4 bases from J, the junction kept 7 bases outside the gene matches. This CDR3 reads CASSLGLAGGETQYF. Here the CDR3 DNA reads TGTGCCAGCAGTTTGGGGCTAGCGGGCGGAGAGACCCAGTACTTC.

With respect to this clone: At the DNA level, this CDR3 is encoded by other sequences in the same sample as well. The V and J genes are TRBV7-2 and TRBJ2-7; 10 positions match TRBD2. This CDR3 spans 15 amino acids. V was clipped by 1 base and J by 3 bases; unmatched bases: 3. CDR1 is SGHTA, CDR2 FQGNSA, per germline. CDR3 sequence (DNA): TGTGCCAGCAGCTTAGTGGCTAGCGGGAGCTACGAGCAGTACTTC. It encodes CASSLVASGSYEQYF.

This clone was counted only a few times. The J gene is TRBJ1-2, the V gene TRBV7-2; D is perhaps TRBD1 (6 bases). The germline CDR1 and CDR2 sequences are SGHTA and FQGNSA. The CDR3 spans 13 residues. V was clipped by 10 bases and J by 2 bases, with 14 bases between them. The CDR3 is CATAKDRNYGYTF. CDR3 bases: TGTGCCACAGCTAAAGACAGGAACTATGGCTACACCTTC.

The sample holds a few counts of this clone. The rearrangement links TRBV5-4 to TRBJ2-6; D unresolved. The germline V and J ends were trimmed by 10 bases and 11 bases, with 13 bases remaining between them. Germline V gene lookup returns CDR1 SGHNT and CDR2 YYREEE (reference sequence). The CDR3 runs 11 residues. Here the CDR3 reads CAAPTQDVLTF. The CDR3 DNA follows: TGTGCCGCCCCGACTCAGGACGTCCTGACTTTC.